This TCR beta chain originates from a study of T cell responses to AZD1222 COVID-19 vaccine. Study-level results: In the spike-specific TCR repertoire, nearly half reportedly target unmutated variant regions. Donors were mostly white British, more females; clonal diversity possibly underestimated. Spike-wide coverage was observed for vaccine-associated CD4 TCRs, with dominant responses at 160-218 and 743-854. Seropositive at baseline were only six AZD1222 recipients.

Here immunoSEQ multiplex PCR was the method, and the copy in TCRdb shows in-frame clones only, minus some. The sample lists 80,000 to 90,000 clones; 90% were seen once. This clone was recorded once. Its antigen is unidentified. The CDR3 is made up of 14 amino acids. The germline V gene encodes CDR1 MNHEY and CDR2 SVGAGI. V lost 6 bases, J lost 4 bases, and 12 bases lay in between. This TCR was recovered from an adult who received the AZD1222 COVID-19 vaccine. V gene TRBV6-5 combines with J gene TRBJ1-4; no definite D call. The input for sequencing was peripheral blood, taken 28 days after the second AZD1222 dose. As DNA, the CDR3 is TGTGCCAGCAGGTCGGCCGGGAATAATGAAAAACTGTTTTTT. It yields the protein CASRSAGNNEKLFF.